Sequencing of this T cell receptor beta chain was carried out in a study of cytomegalovirus exposure and HLA in healthy donors. The PCR was carried out with 60 Vbeta primers and 13 Jbeta primers. Clones were read by immunoSEQ multiplex PCR, and TCRdb kept only the in-frame ones, dropping some. The sample comprises 120,000 or so clones, 77% of which are singletons, and 4.5% to 6% rests with the top ten. Study-level points and caveats: HLA restriction was apparent for most CMV-associated TCR beta chains in a later analysis. A reported reduction in N-insertions relative to the 666-donor mean was seen in an Asian-associated ancestry cluster in a later analysis.

In germline, CDR1 is LNHDA, CDR2 SQIVND (reference sequence). The CDR3 runs 14 residues. V was cut by 10 bases and J by 0 bases, with 13 bases left in between. Healthy bone marrow donors supplied every sample. As for this clone: What it binds is unknown.

The gene calls are TRBV19 and TRBJ1-3; D unclear. The sequenced material came from PBMCs. This receptor was taken from a man aged 18 to 30 in good health and CMV-seropositive. This CDR3 is CATREPISGNTIYF. In DNA form, the CDR3 reads TGTGCCACCCGCGAACCGATCTCTGGAAACACCATATATTTT.